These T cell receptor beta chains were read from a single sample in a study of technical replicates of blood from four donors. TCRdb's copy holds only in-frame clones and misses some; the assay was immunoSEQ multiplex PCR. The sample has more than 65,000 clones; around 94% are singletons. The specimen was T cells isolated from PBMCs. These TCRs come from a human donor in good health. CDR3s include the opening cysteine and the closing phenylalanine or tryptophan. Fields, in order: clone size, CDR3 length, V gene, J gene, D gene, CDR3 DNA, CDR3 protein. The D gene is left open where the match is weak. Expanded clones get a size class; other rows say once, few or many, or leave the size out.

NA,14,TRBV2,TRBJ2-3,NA,TGTGCCAGCAGGGACTCCATATGGGCAGATACGCAGTATTTT,CASRDSIWADTQYF
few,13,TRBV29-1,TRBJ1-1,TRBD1,TGCAGCGTGTCACAGGGGCCGGACACTGAAGCTTTCTTT,CSVSQGPDTEAFF
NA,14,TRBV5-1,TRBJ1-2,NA,TGCGCCAGCAGCTCAGGCAGGGATAACTATGGCTACACCTTC,CASSSGRDNYGYTF
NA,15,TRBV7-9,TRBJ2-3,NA,TGTGCCAGCAGCTTAGAGTCGGCTAGTCGCGATACGCAGTATTTT,CASSLESASRDTQYF
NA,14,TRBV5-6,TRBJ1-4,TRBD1,TGTGCCAGCAGCTACAGACAGGGAGCGCAAAAACTGTTTTTT,CASSYRQGAQKLFF
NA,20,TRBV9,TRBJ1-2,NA,TGTGCCAGCAGCGTAGTCTCGGGAAGGGCAGGGGCTCAAGCCCTCTATGGCTACACCTTC,CASSVVSGRAGAQALYGYTF
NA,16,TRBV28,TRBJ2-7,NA,TGTGCCAGCAGCTTTACCAGGACAGCTATCTCCTACGAGCAGTACTTC,CASSFTRTAISYEQYF
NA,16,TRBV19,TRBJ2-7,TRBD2,TGTGCCAGTAGTATCGACCTAGCGGGATGGGTCTACGAGCAGTACTTC,CASSIDLAGWVYEQYF
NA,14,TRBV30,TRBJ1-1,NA,TGTGCCTGGAGTGTGAGAAGCCCCCCCCCTGAAGCTTTCTTT,CAWSVRSPPPEAFF
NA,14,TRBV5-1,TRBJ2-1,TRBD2,TGCGCCAGTACGACGGGAGGGGGCTACAATGAGCAGTTCTTC,CASTTGGGYNEQFF
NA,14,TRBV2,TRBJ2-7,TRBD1,TGTGCCAGCAGTGCGGGGACAGCCTCCTACGAGCAGTACTTC,CASSAGTASYEQYF
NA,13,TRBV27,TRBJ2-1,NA,TGTGCCAGCAGTTTTTCCCTGAGTCGGGAGCAGTTCTTC,CASSFSLSREQFF
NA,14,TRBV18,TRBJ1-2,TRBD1,TGTGCCAGCTCACCGGACAGGGTTAACTATGGCTACACCTTC,CASSPDRVNYGYTF
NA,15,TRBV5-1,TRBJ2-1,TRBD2,TGCGCCAGCAGCTTTGGACTAGCGGATGACAATGAGCAGTTCTTC,CASSFGLADDNEQFF
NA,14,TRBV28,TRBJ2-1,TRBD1,TGTGCCAGCAGTAATTCAGGGGGTAACAATGAGCAGTTCTTC,CASSNSGGNNEQFF
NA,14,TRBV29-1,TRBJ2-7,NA,TGCAGCGTTGAAGATGCTAGCGACCGCTACGAGCAGTACTTC,CSVEDASDRYEQYF
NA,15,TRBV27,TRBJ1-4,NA,TGTGCCAGCATGGAAAGGCCCGGGTTGGGTGAAAAACTGTTTTTT,CASMERPGLGEKLFF
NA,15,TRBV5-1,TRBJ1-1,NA,TGCGCCAGCAGCCCCGTTCAGGGTAACGCCGCTGAAGCTTTCTTT,CASSPVQGNAAEAFF
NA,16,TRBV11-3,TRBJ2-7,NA,TGTGCCAGCAGCTATACCGCCCAGGGGTGGGAACACGAGCAGTACTTC,CASSYTAQGWEHEQYF
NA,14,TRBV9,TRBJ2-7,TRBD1,TGTGCCAGCAGCGTAGGGGACAGGGGGTACGAGCAGTACTTC,CASSVGDRGYEQYF
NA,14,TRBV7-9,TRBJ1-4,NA,TGTGCCAGCAGCCGTACAATTTCTAATGAAAAACTGTTTTTT,CASSRTISNEKLFF
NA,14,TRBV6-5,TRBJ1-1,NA,TGTGCCAGCAGTTATGGGGGCGCGAGCACTGAAGCTTTCTTT,CASSYGGASTEAFF
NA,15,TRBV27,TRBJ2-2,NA,TGTGCCAGCAGTTCACCCTCTGCCGGGACCGGGGAGCTGTTTTTT,CASSSPSAGTGELFF
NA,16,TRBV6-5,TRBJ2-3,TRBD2,TGTGCCAGCAGTTTACTTCTAGCGGGGGGGCCGGATACGCAGTATTTT,CASSLLLAGGPDTQYF
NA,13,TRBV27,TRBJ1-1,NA,TGTGCCAGCAGTTTGGCGGGGGGAATTGAAGCTTTCTTT,CASSLAGGIEAFF
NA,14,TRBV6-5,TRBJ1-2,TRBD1,TGTGCCAGCAGCCCTCCCGGGACAGGCTATGGCTACACCTTC,CASSPPGTGYGYTF
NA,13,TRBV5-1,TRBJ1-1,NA,TGCGCCAGCACTAAGGGGTTTGGCACTGAAGCTTTCTTT,CASTKGFGTEAFF
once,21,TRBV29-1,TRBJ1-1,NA,TGCAGCGTTGAACGCAATGAAGATCTTATATGGGGCGCCGGAATGAACACTGAAGCTTTCTTT,CSVERNEDLIWGAGMNTEAFF
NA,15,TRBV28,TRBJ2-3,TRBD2,TGTGCCAGCAGTCCAAGCGGGGGAGTCACAGATACGCAGTATTTT,CASSPSGGVTDTQYF
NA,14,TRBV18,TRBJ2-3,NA,TGTGCCAGCTCACCGACAGCGAGCACAGATACGCAGTATTTT,CASSPTASTDTQYF
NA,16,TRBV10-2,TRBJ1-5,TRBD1,TGCGCCAGCAGTGAGGCCGGACAGGCCGGCGGTCAGCCCCAGCATTTT,CASSEAGQAGGQPQHF
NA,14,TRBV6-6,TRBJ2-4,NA,TGTGCCAGCAGTTACACGGTAGCCAAAAACATTCAGTACTTC,CASSYTVAKNIQYF
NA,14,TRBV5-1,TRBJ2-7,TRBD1,TGCGCCAGCAGCCCGGATGGACAGGGGGGCGAGCAGTACTTC,CASSPDGQGGEQYF
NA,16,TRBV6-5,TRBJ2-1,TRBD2,TGTGCCAGCAGTTACCCAAGGACTAGCGGGTACAATGAGCAGTTCTTC,CASSYPRTSGYNEQFF
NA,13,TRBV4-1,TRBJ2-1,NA,TGCGCCAGCAGCCGCGGGCCGTACAATGAGCAGTTCTTC,CASSRGPYNEQFF
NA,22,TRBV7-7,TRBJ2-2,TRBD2,TGTGCCAGCAGCCCCAGAGCCTTGTACGGGACTAGCGGGAGTGCGAACACCGGGGAGCTGTTTTTT,CASSPRALYGTSGSANTGELFF
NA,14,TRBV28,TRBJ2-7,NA,TGTGCCAGCAGGGAGGCCGGGCCCACTTACGAGCAGTACTTC,CASREAGPTYEQYF
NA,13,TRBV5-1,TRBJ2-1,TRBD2,TGCGCCAGCAGCCACGGGACTAACAATGAGCAGTTCTTC,CASSHGTNNEQFF
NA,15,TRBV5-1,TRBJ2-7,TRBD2,TGCGCCAGCAGCCCAGGACTAGCGGAAAGCTACGAGCAGTACTTC,CASSPGLAESYEQYF
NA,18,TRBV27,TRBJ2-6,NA,TGTGCCAGCAGTCGTCTCCAGGGTGGGAACTCTGGGGCCAACGTCCTGACTTTC,CASSRLQGGNSGANVLTF
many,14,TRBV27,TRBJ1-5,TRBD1,TGTGCCAGCAGTTTTGGGACAGGCAATCAGCCCCAGCATTTT,CASSFGTGNQPQHF
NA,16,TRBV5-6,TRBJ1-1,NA,TGTGCCAGCAGCTTGGAGGTATTACAGGGAAACACTGAAGCTTTCTTT,CASSLEVLQGNTEAFF
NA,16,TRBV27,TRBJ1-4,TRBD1,TGTGCCAGCAGTTTATACAGGGGAAGGGGCTTGGAAAAACTGTTTTTT,CASSLYRGRGLEKLFF
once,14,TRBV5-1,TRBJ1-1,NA,TGCGCCAGCAGCTTGGAGTCGACGGGTGGTGCAGCTTTCTTT,CASSLESTGGAAFF
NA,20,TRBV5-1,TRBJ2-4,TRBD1,TGCGCCAGCAGCTTGGACGGAACAGGGGTCTTCCCCCTAGCCAAAAACATTCAGTACTTC,CASSLDGTGVFPLAKNIQYF
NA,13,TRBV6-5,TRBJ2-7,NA,TGTGCCAGCAGTTGGGGCACGGGCTACGAGCAGTACTTC,CASSWGTGYEQYF
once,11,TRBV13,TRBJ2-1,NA,TGTGCCAGCAGCTTAGGGCAGGAGCAGTTCTTC,CASSLGQEQFF
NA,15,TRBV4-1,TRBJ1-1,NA,TGCGCCAGCAGCCAAGAATTCGCGGTGAACACTGAAGCTTTCTTT,CASSQEFAVNTEAFF
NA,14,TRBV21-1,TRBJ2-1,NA,TGTGCCACCAAAAGGAGAATCTCCTACAATGAGCAGTTCTTC,CATKRRISYNEQFF